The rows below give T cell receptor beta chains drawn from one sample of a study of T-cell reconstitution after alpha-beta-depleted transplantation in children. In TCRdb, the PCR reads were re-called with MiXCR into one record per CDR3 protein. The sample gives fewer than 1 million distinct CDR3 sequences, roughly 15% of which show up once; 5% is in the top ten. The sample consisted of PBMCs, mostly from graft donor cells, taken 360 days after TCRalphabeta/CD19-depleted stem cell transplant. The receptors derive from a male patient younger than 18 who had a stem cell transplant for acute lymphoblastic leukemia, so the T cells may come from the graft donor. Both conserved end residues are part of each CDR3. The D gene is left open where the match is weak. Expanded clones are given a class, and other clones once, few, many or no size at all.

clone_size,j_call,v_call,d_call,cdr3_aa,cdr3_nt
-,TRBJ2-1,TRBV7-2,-,CASSVLRGDEQFF,TGTGCCAGCAGCGTCCTTAGGGGGGATGAGCAGTTCTTC
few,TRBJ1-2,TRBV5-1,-,CASTWDKLYGYTF,TGCGCCAGCACCTGGGACAAACTCTATGGCTACACCTTC
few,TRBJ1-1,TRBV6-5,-,CASSLTGTGTEAFF,TGTGCCAGCAGTCTCACAGGGACGGGCACTGAAGCTTTCTTT
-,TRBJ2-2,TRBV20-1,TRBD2,CSARLAGVGELFF,TGCAGTGCTAGACTAGCGGGAGTCGGGGAGCTGTTTTTT
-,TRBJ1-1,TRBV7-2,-,CASSSRTVSNTEAFF,TGTGCCAGCAGCTCTAGGACAGTCTCGAACACTGAAGCTTTCTTT
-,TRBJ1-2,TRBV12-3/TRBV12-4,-,CASSLRRGALGYGYTF,TGTGCCAGCAGTTTACGACGGGGGGCCCTAGGCTATGGCTACACCTTC
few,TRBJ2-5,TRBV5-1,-,CASSSYTQETQYF,TGCGCCAGCAGCTCTTACACCCAAGAGACCCAGTACTTC
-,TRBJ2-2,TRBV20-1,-,CSPFASLTGELFF,TGCAGTCCCTTTGCTAGCCTGACCGGGGAGCTGTTTTTT
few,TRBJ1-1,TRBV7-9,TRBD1,CASSLAFDRGNTEAFF,TGTGCCAGCAGCTTAGCCTTCGACAGGGGGAACACTGAAGCTTTCTTT
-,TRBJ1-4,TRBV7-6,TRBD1,CASSLAGTGDEKLFF,TGTGCCAGCAGCTTAGCCGGGACAGGGGACGAAAAACTGTTTTTT
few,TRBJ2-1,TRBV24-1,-,CATSIPRISSYNEQFF,TGTGCCACCAGTATACCCAGAATTTCCTCCTACAATGAGCAGTTCTTC
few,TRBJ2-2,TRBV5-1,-,CASSLAWGSRTGELFF,TGCGCCAGCAGCTTGGCCTGGGGGTCGAGAACCGGGGAGCTGTTTTTT
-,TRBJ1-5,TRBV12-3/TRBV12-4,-,CASAPSIADPNQPQHF,TGTGCCAGCGCCCCCAGCATAGCTGATCCCAATCAGCCCCAGCATTTT
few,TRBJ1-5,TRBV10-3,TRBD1,CAISDDRGIQPQHF,TGTGCCATCAGCGATGACAGGGGGATTCAGCCCCAGCATTTT
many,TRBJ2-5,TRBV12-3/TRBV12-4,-,CASSFSIQETQYF,TGTGCCAGCAGTTTCTCTATTCAAGAGACCCAGTACTTC
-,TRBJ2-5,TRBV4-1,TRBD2,CASSQGKGTSGSETQYF,TGCGCCAGCAGCCAAGGAAAAGGGACTAGCGGGAGCGAGACCCAGTACTTC
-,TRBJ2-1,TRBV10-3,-,CAISESKGGARGLYNEQFF,TGTGCCATCAGTGAGTCGAAGGGGGGGGCCAGGGGCCTGTACAATGAGCAGTTCTTC
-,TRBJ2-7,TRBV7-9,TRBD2,CASRPGLAGGKSYEQYF,TGTGCCAGCAGGCCCGGACTAGCGGGAGGTAAATCCTACGAGCAGTACTTC
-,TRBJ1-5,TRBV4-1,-,CASSLTPGVSNQPQHF,TGCGCCAGCAGCCTTACACCGGGGGTCAGCAATCAGCCCCAGCATTTT
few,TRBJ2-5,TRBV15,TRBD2,CATSSLAGTSGQETQYF,TGTGCCACCAGCAGTCTTGCCGGGACTAGCGGCCAAGAGACCCAGTACTTC
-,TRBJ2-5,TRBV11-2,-,CASSYRGGKEETQYF,TGTGCCAGCAGCTACAGGGGGGGTAAGGAAGAGACCCAGTACTTC
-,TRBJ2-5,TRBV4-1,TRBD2,CASSRTSGSPETQYF,TGCGCCAGCAGCCGTACTAGCGGGAGCCCAGAGACCCAGTACTTC
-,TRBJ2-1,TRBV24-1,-,CATSDLPGSVSYNEQFF,TGTGCCACCAGTGATTTGCCCGGGAGTGTCTCCTACAATGAGCAGTTCTTC
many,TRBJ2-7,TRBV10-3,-,CAISEVESPHEQYF,TGTGCCATCAGTGAAGTAGAAAGTCCCCACGAGCAGTACTTC
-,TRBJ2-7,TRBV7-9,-,CASSSSLLVEQYF,TGTGCCAGCAGCTCCAGCCTGCTGGTTGAGCAGTACTTC
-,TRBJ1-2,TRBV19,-,CASRDAGDYGYTF,TGTGCCAGTAGAGACGCGGGAGACTATGGCTACACCTTC
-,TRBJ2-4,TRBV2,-,CASSQGPEFGAKNIQYF,TGTGCCAGCAGCCAGGGGCCGGAGTTCGGAGCCAAAAACATTCAGTACTTC
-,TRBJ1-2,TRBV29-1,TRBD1,CSVERGQGLSSYGYTF,TGCAGCGTTGAAAGGGGACAGGGGCTGTCTTCCTATGGCTACACCTTC
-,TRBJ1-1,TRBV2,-,CASQNYTEAFF,TGTGCCAGCCAAAACTACACTGAAGCTTTCTTT
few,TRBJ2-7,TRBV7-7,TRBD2,CASSPRLAAGYEQYF,TGTGCCAGCAGCCCGAGACTAGCGGCAGGCTACGAGCAGTACTTC
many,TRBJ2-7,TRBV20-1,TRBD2,CSARGLAGDEQYF,TGCAGTGCTAGGGGACTAGCGGGAGACGAGCAGTACTTC
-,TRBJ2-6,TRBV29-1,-,CSVEGRETNVLTF,TGCAGCGTTGAAGGCAGGGAAACCAACGTCCTGACTTTC
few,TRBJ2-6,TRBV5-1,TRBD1,CASSSLPIDRGLLSSGANVLTF,TGCGCCAGCAGCTCCTTACCTATTGACAGGGGGCTTTTAAGCTCTGGGGCCAACGTCCTGACTTTC
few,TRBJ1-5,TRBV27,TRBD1,CASSFHEGTVNQPQHF,TGTGCCAGCAGTTTCCACGAGGGGACAGTTAATCAGCCCCAGCATTTT
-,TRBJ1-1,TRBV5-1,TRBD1,CASSLVGGGSNTEAFF,TGCGCCAGCAGCTTGGTGGGAGGGGGCTCGAACACTGAAGCTTTCTTT
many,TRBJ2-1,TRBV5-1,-,CASSLEGGNEQFF,TGCGCCAGCAGCTTGGAAGGGGGTAATGAGCAGTTCTTC
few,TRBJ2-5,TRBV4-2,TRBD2,CASSSQPGLASETQYF,TGTGCCAGCAGCTCCCAACCGGGACTAGCGTCAGAGACCCAGTACTTC
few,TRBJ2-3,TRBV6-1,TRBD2,CASSQAGRGDTQYF,TGTGCCAGCAGTCAAGCGGGAAGAGGAGATACGCAGTATTTT
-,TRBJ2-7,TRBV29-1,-,CSVEEVRHQYF,TGCAGCGTTGAAGAAGTACGGCATCAGTACTTC
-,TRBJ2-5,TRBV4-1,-,CASSRLRGETQYF,TGCGCCAGCAGCCGCCTTAGGGGAGAGACCCAGTACTTC
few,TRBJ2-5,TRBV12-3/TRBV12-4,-,CASTEDVEETQYF,TGTGCCAGCACCGAGGACGTCGAAGAGACCCAGTACTTC
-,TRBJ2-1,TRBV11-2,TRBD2,CASSFLGGDSYNEQFF,TGTGCCAGCAGCTTTCTGGGGGGGGACTCCTACAATGAGCAGTTCTTC
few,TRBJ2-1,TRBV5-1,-,CASSSIPGPNEQFF,TGCGCCAGCAGTTCCATACCGGGACCAAATGAGCAGTTCTTC
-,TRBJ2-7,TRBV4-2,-,CASSQDQGLTDEQYF,TGTGCCAGCAGCCAAGATCAGGGACTCACTGACGAGCAGTACTTC
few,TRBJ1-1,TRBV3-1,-,CASSHLRNTEAFF,TGTGCCAGCAGCCATCTCCGGAACACTGAAGCTTTCTTT
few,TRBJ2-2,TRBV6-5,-,CASSYSFSGTWNTGELFF,TGTGCCAGCAGTTACTCGTTTTCTGGGACTTGGAACACCGGGGAGCTGTTTTTT
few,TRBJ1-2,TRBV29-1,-,CSVEKSYGYTF,TGCAGCGTTGAAAAGAGCTATGGCTACACCTTC
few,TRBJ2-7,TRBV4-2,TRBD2,CASSQEGTGGPYEQYF,TGTGCCAGCAGCCAAGAAGGCACGGGAGGGCCGTACGAGCAGTACTTC
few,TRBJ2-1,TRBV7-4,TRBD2,CASSFTAGGPTYNEQFF,TGTGCCAGCAGCTTTACAGCGGGAGGGCCGACCTACAATGAGCAGTTCTTC
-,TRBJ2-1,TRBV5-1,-,CASGVWGGADNEQFF,TGCGCCAGCGGAGTTTGGGGGGGCGCGGATAATGAGCAGTTCTTC
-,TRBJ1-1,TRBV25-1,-,CASSESRYTEAFF,TGTGCCAGCAGTGAATCTCGATACACTGAAGCTTTCTTT
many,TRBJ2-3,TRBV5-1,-,CASSLSLSDTQYF,TGCGCCAGCAGCTTGAGTCTATCGGATACGCAGTATTTT
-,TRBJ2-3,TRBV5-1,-,CASSLYGQGGDTQYF,TGCGCCAGCAGCTTATACGGGCAGGGCGGAGATACGCAGTATTTT
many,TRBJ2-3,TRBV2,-,CASSVGPTDTDTQYF,TGTGCCAGCAGTGTCGGTCCAACCGACACAGATACGCAGTATTTT